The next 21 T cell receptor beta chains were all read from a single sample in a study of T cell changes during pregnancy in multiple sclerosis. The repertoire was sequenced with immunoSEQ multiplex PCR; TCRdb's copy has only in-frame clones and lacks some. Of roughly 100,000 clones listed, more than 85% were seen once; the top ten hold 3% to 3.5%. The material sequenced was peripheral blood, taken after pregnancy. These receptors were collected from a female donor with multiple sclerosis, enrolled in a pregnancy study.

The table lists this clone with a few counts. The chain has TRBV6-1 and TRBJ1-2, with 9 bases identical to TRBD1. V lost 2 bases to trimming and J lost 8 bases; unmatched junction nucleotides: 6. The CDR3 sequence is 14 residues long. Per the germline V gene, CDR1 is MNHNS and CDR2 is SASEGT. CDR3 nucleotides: TGTGCCAGCAGTGAATTAGGGACAGGGTGGGGCTACACCTTC. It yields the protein CASSELGTGWGYTF.

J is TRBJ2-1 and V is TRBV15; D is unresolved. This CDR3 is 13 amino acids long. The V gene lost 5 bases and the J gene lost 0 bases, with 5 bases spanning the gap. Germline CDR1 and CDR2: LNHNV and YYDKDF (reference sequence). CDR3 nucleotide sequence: TGTGCCACCAGCTTGAGCTCCTACAATGAGCAGTTCTTC. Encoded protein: CATSLSSYNEQFF.

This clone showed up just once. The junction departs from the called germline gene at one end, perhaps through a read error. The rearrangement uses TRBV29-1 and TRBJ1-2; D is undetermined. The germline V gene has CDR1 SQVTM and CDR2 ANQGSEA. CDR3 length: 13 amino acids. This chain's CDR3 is CSLESAGASGYTF. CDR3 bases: TGCAGCCTTGAATCCGCGGGCGCGTCTGGCTACACCTTC.

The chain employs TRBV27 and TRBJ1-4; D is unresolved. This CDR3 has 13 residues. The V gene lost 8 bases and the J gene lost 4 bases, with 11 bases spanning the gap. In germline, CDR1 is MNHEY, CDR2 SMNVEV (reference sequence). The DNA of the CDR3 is TGTGCCAGCTCTCCGGGGTTTAATGAAAAACTGTTTTTT. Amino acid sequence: CASSPGFNEKLFF.

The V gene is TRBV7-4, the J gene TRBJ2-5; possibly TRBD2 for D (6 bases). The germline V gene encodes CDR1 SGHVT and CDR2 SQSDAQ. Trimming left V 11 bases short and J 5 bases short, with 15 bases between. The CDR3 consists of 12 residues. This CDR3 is CADSRSGETQYF. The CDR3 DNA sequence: TGTGCCGACTCCCGGAGCGGGGAGACCCAGTACTTC.

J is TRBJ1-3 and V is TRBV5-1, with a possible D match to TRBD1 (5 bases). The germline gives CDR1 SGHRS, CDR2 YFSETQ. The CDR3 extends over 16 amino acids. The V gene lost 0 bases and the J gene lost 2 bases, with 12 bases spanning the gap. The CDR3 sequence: CASSLEGDVAGNTIYF. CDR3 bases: TGCGCCAGCAGCTTGGAAGGGGATGTGGCTGGAAACACCATATATTTT.

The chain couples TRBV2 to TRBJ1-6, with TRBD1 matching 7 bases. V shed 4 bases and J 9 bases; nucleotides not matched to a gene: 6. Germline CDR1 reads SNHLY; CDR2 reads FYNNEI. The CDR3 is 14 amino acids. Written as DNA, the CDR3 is TGTGCCAGCAGTGGGGGACAGACCCGTTCACCCCTCCACTTT. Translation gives CASSGGQTRSPLHF.

The CDR3 coding sequence is TGTGCCAGCAGCTTTTTGGGCAGCAATCAGCCCCAGCATTTT. It is translated as CASSFLGSNQPQHF. V gene TRBV7-2 combines with J gene TRBJ1-5; no clear D gene. V was clipped by 3 bases and J by 1 base, with 7 bases between them. The CDR3 is 14 amino acids. Germline CDR1 is SGHTA and CDR2 is FQGNSA.

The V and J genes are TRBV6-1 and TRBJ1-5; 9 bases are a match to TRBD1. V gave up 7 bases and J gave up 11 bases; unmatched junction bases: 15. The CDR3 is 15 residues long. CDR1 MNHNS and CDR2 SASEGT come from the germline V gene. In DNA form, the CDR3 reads TGTGCCAGCATGGGGGGACAGGGAACCCGGCTGACCCAGCATTTT. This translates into CASMGGQGTRLTQHF.

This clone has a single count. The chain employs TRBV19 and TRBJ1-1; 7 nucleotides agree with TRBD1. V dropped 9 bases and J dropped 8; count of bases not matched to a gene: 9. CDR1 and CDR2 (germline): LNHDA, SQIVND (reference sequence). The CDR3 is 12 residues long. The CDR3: CASGTASWEAFF. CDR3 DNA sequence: TGTGCCAGCGGGACAGCCTCTTGGGAAGCTTTCTTT. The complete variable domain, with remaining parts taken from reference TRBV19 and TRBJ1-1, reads DGGITQSPKYLFRKEGQNVTLSCEQNLNHDAMYWYRQDPGQGLRLIYYSQIVNDFQKGDIAEGYSVSREKKESFPLTVTSAQKNPTAFYLCASGTASWEAFFGQGTRLTVV.

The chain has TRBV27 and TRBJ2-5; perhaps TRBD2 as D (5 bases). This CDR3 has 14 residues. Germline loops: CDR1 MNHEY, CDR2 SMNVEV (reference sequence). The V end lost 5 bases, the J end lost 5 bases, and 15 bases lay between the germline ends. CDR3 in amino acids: CASSPDFLGETQYF. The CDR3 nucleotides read TGTGCCAGCAGTCCGGACTTCCTGGGGGAGACCCAGTACTTC.

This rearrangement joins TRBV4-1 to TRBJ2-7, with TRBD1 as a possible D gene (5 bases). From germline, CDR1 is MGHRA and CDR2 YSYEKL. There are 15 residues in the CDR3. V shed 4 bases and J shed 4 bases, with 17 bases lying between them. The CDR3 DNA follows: TGCGCCAGCAGCCGAGCAGGTACAGGCCAATACGAGCAGTACTTC. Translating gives CASSRAGTGQYEQYF.

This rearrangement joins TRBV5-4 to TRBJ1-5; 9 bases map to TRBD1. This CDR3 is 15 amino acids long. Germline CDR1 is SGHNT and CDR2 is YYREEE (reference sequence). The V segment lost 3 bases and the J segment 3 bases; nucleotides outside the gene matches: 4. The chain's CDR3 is CASSSGQGPNQPQHF. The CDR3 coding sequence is TGTGCCAGCAGCTCGGGACAGGGCCCCAATCAGCCCCAGCATTTT.

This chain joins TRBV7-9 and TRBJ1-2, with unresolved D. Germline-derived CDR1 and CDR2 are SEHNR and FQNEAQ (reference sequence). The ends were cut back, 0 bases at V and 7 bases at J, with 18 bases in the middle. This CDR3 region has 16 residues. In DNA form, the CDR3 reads TGTGCCAGCAGCTTAGCGCTAGGACTCCCCGAGGGTGGCTACACCTTC. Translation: CASSLALGLPEGGYTF.

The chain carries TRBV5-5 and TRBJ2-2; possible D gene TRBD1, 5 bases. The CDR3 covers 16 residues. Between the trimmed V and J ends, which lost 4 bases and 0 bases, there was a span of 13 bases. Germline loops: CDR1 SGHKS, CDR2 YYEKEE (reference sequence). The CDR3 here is CASSAQWGANTGELFF. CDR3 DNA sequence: TGTGCCAGCAGCGCCCAATGGGGCGCGAACACCGGGGAGCTGTTTTTT. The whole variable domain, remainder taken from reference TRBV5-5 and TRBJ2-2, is DAGVTQSPTHLIKTRGQQVTLRCSPISGHKSVSWYQQVLGQGPQFIFQYYEKEERGRGNFPDRFSARQFPNYSSELNVNALLLGDSALYLCASSAQWGANTGELFFGEGSRLTVL.

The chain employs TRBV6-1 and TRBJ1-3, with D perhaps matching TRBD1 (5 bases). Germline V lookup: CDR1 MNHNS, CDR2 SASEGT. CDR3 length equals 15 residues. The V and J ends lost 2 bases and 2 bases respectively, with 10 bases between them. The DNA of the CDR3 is TGTGCCAGCAGTGAATCGGGGGGGGCTGGAAACACCATATATTTT. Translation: CASSESGGAGNTIYF.

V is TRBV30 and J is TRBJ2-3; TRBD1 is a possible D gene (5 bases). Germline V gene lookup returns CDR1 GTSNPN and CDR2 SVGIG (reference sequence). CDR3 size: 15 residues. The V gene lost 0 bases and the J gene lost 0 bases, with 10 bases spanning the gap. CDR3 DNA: TGTGCCTGGAGTGTATTAGGACATAGCACAGATACGCAGTATTTT. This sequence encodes CAWSVLGHSTDTQYF.

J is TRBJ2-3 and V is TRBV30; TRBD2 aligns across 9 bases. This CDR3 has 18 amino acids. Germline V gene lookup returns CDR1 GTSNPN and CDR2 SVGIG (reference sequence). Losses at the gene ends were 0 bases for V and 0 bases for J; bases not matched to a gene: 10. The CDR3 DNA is TGTGCCTGGAGTGTCGGACTAGCGCGATCCACTAGCACAGATACGCAGTATTTT. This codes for CAWSVGLARSTSTDTQYF.

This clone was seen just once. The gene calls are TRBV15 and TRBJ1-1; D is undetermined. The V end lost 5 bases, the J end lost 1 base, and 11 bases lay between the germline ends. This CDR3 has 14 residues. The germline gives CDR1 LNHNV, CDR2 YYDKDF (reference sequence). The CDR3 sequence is CATSGNFGNTEAFF. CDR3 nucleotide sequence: TGTGCCACCAGCGGTAACTTTGGGAACACTGAAGCTTTCTTT.

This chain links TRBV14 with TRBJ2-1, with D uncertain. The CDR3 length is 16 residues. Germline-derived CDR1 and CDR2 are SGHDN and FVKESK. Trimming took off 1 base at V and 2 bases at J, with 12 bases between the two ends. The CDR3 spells CASSQVSIFTYNEQFF. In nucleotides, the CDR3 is TGTGCCAGCAGCCAAGTGTCCATTTTCACCTACAATGAGCAGTTCTTC. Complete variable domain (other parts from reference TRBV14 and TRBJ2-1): EAGVTQFPSHSVIEKGQTVTLRCDPISGHDNLYWYRRVMGKEIKFLLHFVKESKQDESGMPNNRFLAERTGGTYSTLKVQPAELEDSGVYFCASSQVSIFTYNEQFFGPGTRLTVL.

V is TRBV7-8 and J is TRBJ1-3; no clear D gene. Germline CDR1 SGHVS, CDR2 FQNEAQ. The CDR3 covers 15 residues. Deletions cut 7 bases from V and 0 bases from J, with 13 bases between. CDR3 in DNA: TGTGCCAGCACCAAAACGGGAGTCTCTGGAAACACCATATATTTT. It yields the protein CASTKTGVSGNTIYF. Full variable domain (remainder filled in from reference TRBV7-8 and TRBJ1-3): GAGVSQSPRYKVAKRGQDVALRCDPISGHVSLFWYQQALGQGPEFLTYFQNEAQLDKSGLPSDRFFAERPEGSVSTLKIQRTQQEDSAVYLCASTKTGVSGNTIYFGEGSWLTVV.